The 4 T cell receptor beta chains below were found in one sample sequenced in a study of STAT5B mutations in CD4+ large granular lymphocyte leukemia. Some clones are missing from TCRdb's copy, which holds only in-frame ones; the method was immunoSEQ multiplex PCR. The sample holds tens of thousands of clones, about four fifths seen once. Sequences were obtained from CD4+ T cells from blood buffy coats. The receptors here all came from a human donor in good health.

The CDR3 sequence is CAAHPGQGATGELFF. The CDR3, as DNA: TGTGCCGCCCACCCGGGACAGGGGGCCACCGGGGAGCTGTTTTTT. This chain links TRBV2 with TRBJ2-2, with 12 bases lining up with TRBD1. With 11 bases clipped from V and 4 bases from J, the junction kept 8 bases outside the gene matches. The CDR3 extends over 15 amino acids. In germline, CDR1 is SNHLY, CDR2 FYNNEI.

V gene TRBV29-1 combines with J gene TRBJ1-1; a weak D match, TRBD1 (6 bases). CDR1 is SQVTM and CDR2 is ANQGSEA in the germline V gene. This CDR3 region has 12 residues. The ends were cut back, 7 bases at V and 5 bases at J, with 14 bases in the middle. CDR3 nucleotide sequence: TGCAGCGCCCAGAGGGGGAAAACTGAAGCTTTCTTT. This codes for CSAQRGKTEAFF.

This clone was recorded only once. The J gene is TRBJ2-5, the V gene TRBV5-1; TRBD1 might be the D (6 bases). The CDR3 has 16 residues. The V end was cut by 6 bases, the J end by 4 bases, with 22 bases between. Germline V gene data show CDR1 as SGHRS and CDR2 as YFSETQ. The CDR3 region is CASTETRNRAVETQYF. In nucleotides, the CDR3 is TGCGCCAGCACCGAAACAAGAAACAGGGCCGTAGAGACCCAGTACTTC.

The V call is TRBV28, the J call TRBJ2-7; D remains ambiguous. Germline V CDR1 and CDR2: MDHEN, SYDVKM. This CDR3 is 15 amino acids long. The V gene lost 4 bases and the J gene lost 0 bases, with 13 bases spanning the gap. The CDR3 DNA follows: TGTGCCAGCAGTTCACGGAGATCGATCTCCTACGAGCAGTACTTC. As protein: CASSSRRSISYEQYF.